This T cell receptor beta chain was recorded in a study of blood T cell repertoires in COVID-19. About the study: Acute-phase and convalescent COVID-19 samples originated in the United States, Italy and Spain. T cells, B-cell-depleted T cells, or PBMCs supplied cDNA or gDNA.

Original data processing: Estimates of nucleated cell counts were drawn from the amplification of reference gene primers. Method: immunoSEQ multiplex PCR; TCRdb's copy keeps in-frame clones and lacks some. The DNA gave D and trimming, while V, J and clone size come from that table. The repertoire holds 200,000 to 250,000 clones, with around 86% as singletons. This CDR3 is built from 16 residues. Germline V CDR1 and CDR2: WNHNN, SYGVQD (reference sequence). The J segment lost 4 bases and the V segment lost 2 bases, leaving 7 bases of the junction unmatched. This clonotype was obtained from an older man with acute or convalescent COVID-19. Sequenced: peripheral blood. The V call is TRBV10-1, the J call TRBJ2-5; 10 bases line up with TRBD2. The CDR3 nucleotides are TGCGCCAGCAGTGAGATTGCTAGCGGGAGTCGAGAGACCCAGTACTTC. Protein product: CASSEIASGSRETQYF.